This TCR beta chain derives from a study of Graves' ophthalmopathy and Graves' hyperthyroidism (dated by TCRdb to the late 2010s). Turning to the overall study: Peripheral blood was collected at initial diagnosis, prior to any treatment. Once sampling was done, hyperthyroidism patients were given methimazole at a starting dose of 30 mg daily, while ophthalmopathy patients were given high-dose intravenous methylprednisolone. In over five hyperthyroidism patients, the T-cell repertoires found in thyroid tissue were compared with those found in blood. To explore V-J signatures that separate ophthalmopathy from hyperthyroidism, a discovery set of fewer than 110 patients was enrolled, consisting of approximately 45 with ophthalmopathy and some 59 with stable hyperthyroidism. The study used TCR beta repertoire signatures to distinguish Graves' ophthalmopathy from Graves' hyperthyroidism and to predict progression to ophthalmopathy. For independent validation, a separate cohort was made up of around 18 hyperthyroidism patients plus 17 patients who later progressed from hyperthyroidism to ophthalmopathy. In total, 135 blood samples were TCR-sequenced: 43 ophthalmopathy, under 80 hyperthyroidism and about 17 hyperthyroidism-to-ophthalmopathy patients. Results the study describes overall, beyond this receptor: Among expanded thyroid clonotypes with frequency above 0.001, most also showed up in blood, which suggests that blood repertoires may reflect the thyroid immune response. Sample size was not predetermined statistically, and investigators were not blinded to group allocation. In cross-validation, the 13-signature model distinguished ophthalmopathy from stable hyperthyroidism with just over 85% sensitivity and 81% to 82% specificity, while in the test set the corresponding values were about 80% and 75%. In validation, the model predicted ophthalmopathy progression with 55% to 71% sensitivity and approximately 75% specificity; about a dozen predicted patients were CT-confirmed with GO in a median of about 7.1 months.

This clonotype was detected many times. Its antigen is unknown. No much larger clone is present one base from it, and per-base qualities are unavailable. A patient counted as having stable hyperthyroidism if there was no progression to ophthalmopathy within 18 months of follow-up. Hyperthyroidism patients were newly diagnosed, were aged 18 to 65 years, and had a disease duration under 2 months. Patients with other autoimmune diseases, uncontrolled infections, pregnancy or lactation were excluded. Diagnosis was based on clinical symptoms, serum thyroxine, TRAb, thyroid ultrasound and orbital computed tomography. Ficoll-Paque density gradient centrifugation was used to isolate PBMCs from about 10 ml of fresh peripheral blood. Total RNA was extracted with Trizol reagent and quality-checked on an Agilent 2100 Bioanalyzer. For repertoire sequencing, TCR beta CDR3 regions were amplified from RNA transcripts. The first round of RT-PCR was done with HTBI primers and the Qiagen OneStep RT-PCR kit, and was followed by a second round of multiplex PCR, then size selection and purification. Sequencing of the libraries was carried out on an Illumina HiSeq2000 in paired-end mode with 100 bp reads. Regarding the original processing steps: Reads were processed with SOAPnuke, discarding reads with adapters, uncalled bases, mean Phred below 15, or no exact constant-primer or identifier match. COPE v1.2.5 was used to merge high-quality paired reads. Each unique nucleotide sequence was treated as a clonotype, and MiTCR v1.1 was used to align the clonotypes to the IMGT TRB V, D and J references. Analysis was restricted to V-J combinations with a frequency above 0.0001, which covered 98% to 99.2% of repertoires. A TCR clonal expansion and chaos score per V-J combination was defined as the ratio of F50 clonal expansion to chaos observed in the TCRdist matrix. Welch's t-statistics and random forest were used to reduce features to about a dozen V-J combinations, which were fed into a naive Bayes classifier. Thyroid-blood repertoire similarity was quantified with the Morisita-Horn index. The public reads were quality trimmed at Q25 with fastp and then assembled into clones with MiXCR by TCRdb, keeping productive beta chains. Entries are consolidated by CDR3 protein sequence, retaining the most common genes and DNA. These V and J calls rely on TCRdb rather than the paper's analysis. The sample includes roughly 400,000 distinct CDR3 sequences, with approximately 18% observed a single time. The ten largest make up 2.4% of the sample.

The receptor was isolated from an adult woman with stable Graves' hyperthyroidism. Sequencing was carried out using peripheral blood.

The CDR3 loop reads CASSVGGQPSYEQYF. Here is the DNA: TGTGCCAGCAGCGTAGGCGGCCAACCCTCCTACGAGCAGTACTTC. The sequence joins TRBV9 to TRBJ2-7; no D gene is confidently identified. CDR1 and CDR2 were assigned from the germline V gene as SGDLS and YYNGEE. The junction shows trimming of 0 bases on V and 0 bases on J, plus 10 bases between the germline ends. The CDR3 contains 15 residues, cysteine and phenylalanine counted. Left in the record is the CDR3 DNA by itself, 45 bases read in frame from the first base.